The clone carrying this TCR beta chain was found a few times. Its target is unknown. This sample was taken from a study of blood T cells in healthy people across ages. Study-wide points: Reliance upon unsorted PBMCs precluded definitive naive versus antigen-experienced comparison. The study found more naive CD4+ cells and higher diversity in long-lived than aged donors.

Trimming at V came to 2 bases and at J to 5 bases, leaving 6 bases not matched to a gene. The CDR3 loop spans 14 amino acids. Germline CDR1 is SGHRS and CDR2 is YFSETQ. PCR was performed a second time for about 7 to 12 cycles using a sample-barcoded 5' primer and a J-beta primer mix. MiXCR, applied by TCRdb to the 5' RACE reads, yields one record per CDR3 protein. The sample records roughly 680,000 distinct CDR3 sequences, around 52% being singletons. The sequencing input was blood. The sequence came from a woman aged 80 or older in good health. V and J are TRBV5-1 and TRBJ2-7, with TRBD1 matching over 8 bases. The CDR3: CASSFSGGLDEQYF. The CDR3 DNA reads TGCGCCAGCAGCTTTTCAGGGGGCCTTGACGAGCAGTACTTC.